This T cell receptor (beta chain) was captured by sequencing in a study of post-analysis software for immune sequencing data. Broader study findings: Five or six TRBV segments, including TRBV5-6, TRBV5-1 and TRBV20-1, were more frequent in patients than controls.

This clonotype showed up just a few times. The target antigen is unknown. Unique molecular identifiers were carried by the TCR beta cDNA libraries. The authors obtained roughly 550,000 cDNA molecules from about 0.94 to 9.7 million T cells. MiXCR was run by TCRdb on the PCR reads, yielding one entry per CDR3 protein. Of hundreds of thousands of distinct CDR3 sequences detected, approximately 59% appear once; the ten largest clones hold 11%. This CDR3 is 12 amino acids long. Trimming pared 6 bases from V and 5 bases from J, leaving 12 bases between. CDR1 and CDR2 (germline): SQVTM, ANQGSEA. The sequence was obtained from a girl aged 2-10 years with multiple sclerosis. Sequencing used blood. J is TRBJ2-3 and V is TRBV29-1; D might be TRBD1 or TRBD2, each matching 5 bases. The CDR3 nucleotides read TGCAGCGTCGCCGGGACCATAGATACGCAGTATTTT. Protein product: CSVAGTIDTQYF.